This T cell receptor beta chain is drawn from a study of T cells in women clearing cervical HPV infection. About the study: Blood came at first lesion visit for cases, post-clearance for controls. With HLA typing for only a few women, HLA confounding remains possible.

Only in-frame clones appear in the TCRdb table, and some are missing; sequencing was by immunoSEQ multiplex PCR. The table lists roughly 45,000 clones. The germline V gene has CDR1 SGHTA and CDR2 FQGTGA. The CDR3 is 13 residues long. In regard to this clone: Read coverage stops 3 residues before the CDR3 terminus; the germline J gene supplies the remainder.

The sequencing sample was made of blood buffy coat. This receptor was taken from a woman between 18 and 70 years old with a cervical HPV16 infection that either progressed to CIN3+ or cleared (not recorded which). The chain combines TRBV7-3 with TRBJ2-3; TRBD1 matches at 10 bases. The covered CDR3 bases are TGTGCCAGCAGCTCCGGGACAGGGGCCCCG. Translating it yields CASSSGTGAP. The CDR3 in its entirety is CASSSGTGAPQYF.